A single sample is the source of the 18 T cell receptor beta chains below, sequenced in a study of T cells in Graves' hyperthyroidism and ophthalmopathy. Researchers took RNA transcripts and amplified the TCR beta CDR3 regions from them. A set of HTBI primers served as the primers for a first-round RT-PCR of the TCR CDR3. TCRdb re-called the multiplex PCR reads through MiXCR, storing one row per CDR3 protein. The sample records about 480,000 distinct CDR3 sequences, 13% to 15% being singletons. The sample taken for sequencing was blood. Receptors were obtained from a woman aged 18-29 years with Graves' hyperthyroidism.

The chain couples TRBV30 to TRBJ1-2, with a tentative D call TRBD1 (6 bases). V was clipped by 4 bases and J by 4 bases, with 22 bases between them. The germline gives CDR1 GTSNPN, CDR2 SVGIG (reference sequence). This CDR3 has 16 amino acids. The CDR3 DNA reads TGTGCCTGGATTAAAGGACAGCTGAGGGGGAGCTATGGCTACACCTTC. Its translation: CAWIKGQLRGSYGYTF.

There are many counts of this clonotype. The chain carries TRBV10-3 and TRBJ2-3, with TRBD2 matching 8 bases. The CDR3 consists of 14 residues. Germline V gene data show CDR1 as ENHRY and CDR2 as SYGVKD. Germline trimming cut 8 bases from V and 2 bases from J; bases unmatched to any gene: 6. CDR3 sequence: CAIESGSPTDTQYF. In DNA form, the CDR3 reads TGTGCCATCGAAAGCGGGAGCCCCACAGATACGCAGTATTTT.

This clonotype was seen many times. V usage is TRBV5-1 and J usage is TRBJ1-1; possible D gene TRBD1, 5 bases. V lost 1 base, J lost 1 base, and 11 bases lay in between. The CDR3 sequence is 15 residues long. CDR1 and CDR2 (germline): SGHRS, YFSETQ. CDR3 nucleotides: TGCGCCAGCAGCTTGTCTGGGGCTACGAACACTGAAGCTTTCTTT. Its protein product is CASSLSGATNTEAFF.

The rearrangement uses TRBV5-6 and TRBJ1-1, with 8 bases fitting TRBD1. This CDR3 is built from 16 residues. Germline trimming cut 5 bases from V and 0 bases from J; bases unmatched to any gene: 9. Germline lookup yields CDR1 SGHDT and CDR2 YYEEEE. DNA for the CDR3: TGTGCCAGCAGGGCAGGGGGCGAACCCTTGAACACTGAAGCTTTCTTT. Translating gives CASRAGGEPLNTEAFF.

The CDR3 protein is CASSRAPSSYEQYF. DNA of the CDR3: TGTGCCAGTAGCAGGGCGCCCAGCTCCTACGAGCAGTACTTC. The V and J genes are TRBV12-3 or TRBV12-4 and TRBJ2-7, with D possibly TRBD1 on 5 matching bases. The CDR3 spans 14 residues. V lost 9 bases to trimming and J lost 0 bases, with 15 bases between them.

This clonotype occurred many times. The chain has TRBV27 and TRBJ1-1; possible D gene TRBD1, 5 bases. V lost 3 bases to trimming and J lost 1 base, with 18 bases between them. Germline-derived CDR1 and CDR2 are MNHEY and SMNVEV (reference sequence). The CDR3 covers 17 residues. CDR3 amino acids: CASSFRGGSYKNTEAFF. CDR3 DNA: TGTGCCAGCAGTTTTAGGGGTGGGTCCTACAAGAACACTGAAGCTTTCTTT.

V and J are TRBV6-1 and TRBJ2-1; possible D gene TRBD2, 5 bases. Trimming left V 6 bases short and J 7 bases short, with 22 bases between. The CDR3 spans 16 residues. CDR1 is MNHNS, CDR2 SASEGT, per germline. The CDR3 here is CASRKGRADDWNEQFF. The CDR3 DNA reads TGTGCCAGCAGAAAAGGACGAGCGGACGACTGGAATGAGCAGTTCTTC.

Many counts were recorded for this clonotype. This chain joins TRBV30 and TRBJ2-3; TRBD2 is a possible D gene (5 bases). V was cut by 1 base and J by 0 bases, with 8 bases left in between. The CDR3 covers 14 residues. Germline V gene sequence: CDR1 GTSNPN, CDR2 SVGIG (reference sequence). Here the CDR3 DNA reads TGTGCCTGGAGTGAGGAGGCTAGCACAGATACGCAGTATTTT. This codes for CAWSEEASTDTQYF.

This clonotype was seen many times. CDR3 DNA sequence: TGTGCCAGCAGTCTTGGGACGGCCGAACTATCTGAAGCTTTCTTT. Protein: CASSLGTAELSEAFF. The chain employs TRBV28 and TRBJ1-1; possibly TRBD1 for D (5 bases). V lost 5 bases to trimming and J lost 6 bases, with 19 bases between them. Germline-derived CDR1 and CDR2 are MDHEN and SYDVKM. The CDR3 is 15 residues long.

The chain employs TRBV30 and TRBJ2-1; D remains unclear. V shed 3 bases and J shed 0 bases, with 15 bases lying between them. CDR1 GTSNPN and CDR2 SVGIG come from the germline V gene (reference sequence). There are 16 residues in the CDR3. The CDR3 protein is CAWRAPSESSYNEQFF. The CDR3 nucleotides read TGTGCCTGGAGAGCCCCCAGCGAGAGCTCCTACAATGAGCAGTTCTTC.

The chain carries TRBV20-1 and TRBJ1-2; 8 bases are shared with TRBD1. The V segment lost 0 bases and the J segment 4 bases; nucleotides outside the gene matches: 7. Germline loops: CDR1 DFQATT, CDR2 SNEGSKA (reference sequence). The CDR3 is 15 amino acids. The DNA of the CDR3 is TGCAGTGCTAGAGACCAGGACAGGGTGACCTATGGCTACACCTTC. Protein product: CSARDQDRVTYGYTF.

This clonotype occurred many times. The DNA for the CDR3 is TGTGCCATCAGGCGACAGGGACCCACTGAAGCTTTCTTT. Encoded protein: CAIRRQGPTEAFF. The J gene is TRBJ1-1, the V gene TRBV10-3, with 7 nucleotides matching TRBD1. Trimming cost V 6 bases and J 4 bases; bases outside gene matches: 5. Germline V gives CDR1 ENHRY, CDR2 SYGVKD. CDR3 length: 13 residues.

This clonotype was seen only a few times. The chain employs TRBV12-3 or TRBV12-4 and TRBJ2-7, with D possibly TRBD1 on 6 matching bases. The CDR3 sequence is 15 residues long. The V end was cut by 5 bases, the J end by 2 bases, with 16 bases between. DNA for the CDR3: TGTGCCAGCAGTCCGTCACAGGGACCGACCTACGAGCAGTACTTC. Translation gives CASSPSQGPTYEQYF.

This clonotype was seen ten or more times. The CDR3 region is CASSLAGTSNEQFF. The CDR3 DNA reads as TGTGCCAGCAGTTTAGCGGGGACTAGTAATGAGCAGTTCTTC. This chain joins TRBV27 and TRBJ2-1; 8 nucleotides agree with TRBD2. Germline-derived CDR1 and CDR2 are MNHEY and SMNVEV (reference sequence). The CDR3 totals 14 residues. Losses at the gene ends were 2 bases for V and 7 bases for J; bases not matched to a gene: 4.

The genes are TRBV5-1 and TRBJ1-4; no definite D call. This CDR3 has 14 amino acids. Germline V CDR1 and CDR2: SGHRS, YFSETQ. Trimming pared 2 bases from V and 4 bases from J, leaving 9 bases between. The CDR3 here is CASSLNADNEKLFF. The CDR3 bases are TGCGCCAGCAGCTTAAACGCTGATAATGAAAAACTGTTTTTT. The full variable domain, in which reference TRBV5-1 and TRBJ1-4 provide the parts outside the CDR3, is KAGVTQTPRYLIKTRGQQVTLSCSPISGHRSVSWYQQTPGQGLQFLFEYFSETQRNKGNFPGRFSGRQFSNSRSEMNVSTLELGDSALYLCASSLNADNEKLFFGSGTQLSVL.

There are many counts of this clonotype. The chain has TRBV27 and TRBJ1-2; D ambiguous. Germline V gene data show CDR1 as MNHEY and CDR2 as SMNVEV (reference sequence). The CDR3 has 14 residues. V lost 2 bases and J lost 1, with 8 bases in between. The CDR3 nucleotides are TGTGCCAGCAGTTTAACGCCTGGTAACTATGGCTACACCTTC. It translates to CASSLTPGNYGYTF.

This clonotype was seen repeatedly, ten times or more. This chain links TRBV30 with TRBJ1-2; D is possibly TRBD1 (5 bases). Germline loops: CDR1 GTSNPN, CDR2 SVGIG (reference sequence). V was shortened by 0 bases and J by 5 bases, with 13 bases between the two germline ends. The CDR3 totals 14 residues. This CDR3 is CAWSVGGEWYGYTF. The CDR3 DNA follows: TGTGCCTGGAGTGTTGGGGGGGAGTGGTATGGCTACACCTTC.

The chain carries TRBV10-2 and TRBJ1-3, with D possibly being TRBD1 (5 bases). V gave up 5 bases and J gave up 4 bases, with 9 bases separating them. The CDR3 is 13 amino acids. Looked up from germline, CDR1 is WSHSY and CDR2 is SAAADI. CDR3 DNA: TGCGCCAGCAGTACCGGGGACGGAAACACCATATATTTT. Residues: CASSTGDGNTIYF.